Below are 4 T cell receptor beta chains sequenced from a single sample in a study of blood T cell repertoires in COVID-19. Sequenced by immunoSEQ multiplex PCR; TCRdb stores in-frame clones only, minus some. This table holds about 120,000 clones, around nine tenths found once. The material sequenced was peripheral blood. Receptor source: a woman aged 50 to 65 with acute or convalescent COVID-19.

CDR3 loop: CASTLMAGGSDTQYF. In nucleotides, the CDR3 is TGTGCCAGTACCCTGATGGCGGGAGGTTCTGATACGCAGTATTTT. The chain is built from TRBV19 and TRBJ2-3, with 8 bases matching TRBD2. After removal of 7 bases from V and 6 bases from J, the junction contained 12 bases not matched to a gene. The CDR3 extends over 15 amino acids. Germline lookup yields CDR1 LNHDA and CDR2 SQIVND (reference sequence).

The chain is built from TRBV9 and TRBJ1-4; a possible D gene is TRBD1 (6 bases). Germline CDR1 SGDLS, CDR2 YYNGEE. The length of the CDR3 is 16 residues. V was cut by 4 bases and J by 7 bases, with 20 bases left in between. The CDR3 coding sequence is TGTGCCAGCAGCCCCAGGCCCCGGGGGGCGGGTGAAAAACTGTTTTTT. Its translation: CASSPRPRGAGEKLFF. Using reference TRBV9 and TRBJ1-4 for the parts outside the CDR3, the full variable domain is DSGVTQTPKHLITATGQRVTLRCSPRSGDLSVYWYQQSLDQGLQFLIQYYNGEERAKGNILERFSAQQFPDLHSELNLSSLELGDSALYFCASSPRPRGAGEKLFFGSGTQLSVL.

The genes are TRBV20-1 and TRBJ1-2; 8 nucleotides line up with TRBD1. With 3 bases clipped from V and 3 bases from J, the junction kept 15 bases outside the gene matches. This CDR3 contains 17 residues. CDR1 and CDR2 from the germline V gene are DFQATT and SNEGSKA (reference sequence). CDR3 residues: CSASPKGQGAHHYGYTF. The CDR3 DNA reads as TGCAGTGCTAGTCCCAAGGGGCAGGGGGCGCATCACTATGGCTACACCTTC.

The chain has TRBV4-1 and TRBJ1-1, with D hard to call. This CDR3 comprises 12 residues. Trimming took 1 base from V and 6 from J, leaving 6 bases between them. Germline V gene sequence: CDR1 MGHRA, CDR2 YSYEKL. The CDR3 coding sequence is TGCGCCAGCAGCCAAGGAGGCTCTGAAGCTTTCTTT. It yields the protein CASSQGGSEAFF.